One sample yielded the 7 T cell receptor beta chains listed below, sequenced in a study of blood T cell dynamics during melanoma immunotherapy. Time point specified: week 3, after first cycle of checkpoint inhibitor. The method was immunoSEQ multiplex PCR; TCRdb's version includes in-frame clones alone and lacks a portion of them. The sample shows about 10,000 clones, approximately 89% of them seen only once. This specimen consisted of blood, obtained from a patient treated with checkpoint blockade. These receptors originate from a human donor with melanoma.

The chain has TRBV2 and TRBJ2-3; the match to TRBD1 covers 8 bases. The CDR3 covers 17 residues. V was clipped by 2 bases and J by 2 bases; unmatched bases: 9. From germline, CDR1 is SNHLY and CDR2 FYNNEI. CDR3: CASSEPGQGAFTDTQYF. CDR3 DNA: TGTGCCAGCAGTGAACCCGGACAGGGCGCGTTCACAGATACGCAGTATTTT. Supplemented by reference TRBV2 and TRBJ2-3, the full variable domain reads EPEVTQTPSHQVTQMGQEVILRCVPISNHLYFYWYRQILGQKVEFLVSFYNNEISEKSEIFDDQFSVERPDGSNFTLKIRSTKLEDSAMYFCASSEPGQGAFTDTQYFGPGTRLTVL.

The rearrangement joins TRBV28 to TRBJ2-7; 10 nucleotides align to TRBD1. After removal of 6 bases from V and 0 bases from J, the junction contained 11 bases not matched to a gene. The length of the CDR3 is 17 residues. The germline V gene has CDR1 MDHEN and CDR2 SYDVKM. CDR3 bases: TGTGCCAGCAGCAAGCGACAGGGGGCGGCCCACTCCTACGAGCAGTACTTC. Its translation is CASSKRQGAAHSYEQYF.

The V gene is TRBV27, the J gene TRBJ2-3; 8 nucleotides align to TRBD2. Trimming at V came to 5 bases and at J to 2 bases, leaving 12 bases not matched to a gene. Looked up from germline, CDR1 is MNHEY and CDR2 is SMNVEV (reference sequence). The CDR3 has 17 residues. The CDR3 nucleotides are TGTGCCAGCAGTCCCCCCGGGGGGGGCGGGTTCACAGATACGCAGTATTTT. This sequence encodes CASSPPGGGGFTDTQYF.

V and J are TRBV15 and TRBJ2-3; D ambiguous. V lost 3 bases, J lost 11 bases, and 12 bases lay in between. CDR1 is LNHNV and CDR2 is YYDKDF in the germline V gene (reference sequence). The CDR3 consists of 12 residues. The CDR3 DNA reads as TGTGCCACCAGCAGGGGTCCCATGGGGCAGTATTTT. Its translation is CATSRGPMGQYF. The variable domain in full, completed from reference TRBV15 and TRBJ2-3, reads DAMVIQNPRYQVTQFGKPVTLSCSQTLNHNVMYWYQQKSSQAPKLLFHYYDKDFNNEADTPDNFQSRRPNTSFCFLDIRSPGLGDTAMYLCATSRGPMGQYFGPGTRLTVL.

The chain links TRBV7-3 to TRBJ2-7, with 8 bases identical to TRBD2. Looked up from germline, CDR1 is SGHTA and CDR2 is FQGTGA. This CDR3 region has 15 residues. J lost 3 bases, V lost 2 bases, and 6 bases had no gene match. The CDR3 reads CASSLQAGEDYEQYF. The CDR3 coding sequence is TGTGCCAGCAGCTTACAAGCGGGGGAGGACTACGAGCAGTACTTC.

The chain carries TRBV6-5 and TRBJ2-5; D not resolved. CDR1 and CDR2 (germline): MNHEY, SVGAGI. The CDR3 length is 13 residues. The ends were cut back, 6 bases at V and 7 bases at J, with 15 bases in the middle. This CDR3 is CASSSGRVGTQYF. CDR3 in DNA: TGTGCCAGCAGCAGTGGGCGCGTGGGGACCCAGTACTTC.

To note about this clone: The sample holds other DNA sequences that translate to the same CDR3. J is TRBJ2-4 and V is TRBV5-6; D remains ambiguous. Germline loops: CDR1 SGHDT, CDR2 YYEEEE. The length of the CDR3 is 16 residues. With 4 bases removed from V and 0 bases from J, the gap between germline ends came to 14 bases. CDR3 region: CASSKRTALAKNIQYF. DNA for the CDR3: TGTGCCAGCAGCAAACGGACGGCCCTAGCCAAAAACATTCAGTACTTC.